Below, one T cell receptor (beta chain) is given with its context. Its specificity is unknown. After stimulus-free culture, autoproliferating CFSE-dim and non-proliferating CFSE-high T cells were sequenced separately. Pooled replicate wells came from about 5x10^7 CFSE-labeled PBMCs cultured 7 days without stimulus. This specimen comes from a study of memory B cells and T cells in multiple sclerosis. From germline, CDR1 is WNHNN and CDR2 SYGVQD (reference sequence). The germline V and J ends were trimmed by 0 bases and 6 bases, with 7 bases remaining between them. The CDR3 is made up of 13 amino acids. Repertoires were generated with immunoSEQ multiplex PCR, while TCRdb's copy carries only in-frame clones and drops some. The sample yields about 12,000 clones, roughly 86% seen once.

Sequenced input: PBMCs from blood kept in culture. This clonotype originated in a human donor with multiple sclerosis. The chain links TRBV10-1 to TRBJ2-3, with no clear D. CDR3: CASSESISDTQYF. CDR3 in DNA: TGCGCCAGCAGTGAGTCGATATCCGATACGCAGTATTTT.